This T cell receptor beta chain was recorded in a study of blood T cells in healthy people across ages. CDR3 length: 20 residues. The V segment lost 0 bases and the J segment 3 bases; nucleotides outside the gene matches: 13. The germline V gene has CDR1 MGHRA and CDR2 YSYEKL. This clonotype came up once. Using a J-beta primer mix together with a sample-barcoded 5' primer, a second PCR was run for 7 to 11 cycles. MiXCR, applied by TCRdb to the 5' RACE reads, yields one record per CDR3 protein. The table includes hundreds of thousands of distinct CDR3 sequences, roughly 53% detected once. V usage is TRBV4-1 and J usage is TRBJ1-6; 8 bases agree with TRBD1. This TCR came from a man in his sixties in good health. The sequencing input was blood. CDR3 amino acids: CASSQDLGGQVGDYNSPLHF. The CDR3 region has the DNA TGCGCCAGCAGCCAAGATTTAGGGGGACAGGTGGGAGACTATAATTCACCCCTCCACTTT.